A selection of T cell receptor beta chains follows, all from one sample in a study of blood T cell repertoires in COVID-19. The data were produced by immunoSEQ multiplex PCR, yet TCRdb's version contains in-frame clones alone and is incomplete. The sample carries fewer than 200,000 clones, around 87% recorded once. Sequenced: peripheral blood. These receptors came from a man aged 35 to 55 with active or convalescent COVID-19. Each CDR3 is given with its conserved first and last residue. A D gene is named only where the DNA matches it firmly. Not every row has a clone size; where given, it reads once, few, many or a size class.

TRBJ2-3	TRBD1	NA	TRBV2	CASSEGTRGSTDTQYF	TGTGCCAGCAGTGAAGGTACCAGGGGGAGCACAGATACGCAGTATTTT
TRBJ2-7	NA	NA	TRBV5-1	CASSLGGTPYEQYF	TGCGCCAGCAGCTTGGGGGGGACTCCCTACGAGCAGTACTTC
TRBJ1-3	TRBD1	once	TRBV2	CASIQGVGNTIYF	TGTGCCAGCATCCAGGGGGTTGGAAACACCATATATTTT
TRBJ2-1	TRBD1	NA	TRBV12-3/TRBV12-4	CASTRAGGFEQFF	TGTGCCAGCACCAGGGCAGGGGGCTTTGAGCAGTTCTTC
TRBJ2-4	TRBD2	NA	TRBV27	CASSLRPSGGGANIQYF	TGTGCCAGCAGTTTACGCCCTAGCGGCGGGGGAGCAAACATTCAGTACTTC
TRBJ1-1	NA	few	TRBV14	CASSQEYLGHPGSTFMNTEAFF	TGTGCCAGCAGCCAAGAATATCTTGGCCATCCGGGATCCACATTCATGAACACTGAAGCTTTCTTT
TRBJ1-5	NA	NA	TRBV5-1	CASSLVAGSDQPQHF	TGCGCCAGCAGCTTGGTCGCAGGGTCGGATCAGCCCCAGCATTTT
TRBJ1-1	NA	NA	TRBV30	CAWSTQFEAFF	TGTGCCTGGAGTACACAGTTTGAAGCTTTCTTT
TRBJ2-3	TRBD1	NA	TRBV30	CAWSVGTGGMQYF	TGTGCCTGGAGTGTAGGGACAGGGGGTATGCAGTATTTT
TRBJ1-2	TRBD1	NA	TRBV19	CATLEWSGTAPYGYTF	TGTGCCACTCTGGAGTGGTCTGGGACAGCGCCCTATGGCTACACCTTC